This T cell receptor beta chain emerged from a study of T cell responses to AZD1222 COVID-19 vaccine. Study-level findings and limits: After the peak T cell response, and only then, were repertoires sampled. Increased Spike-specific TCR breadth and depth were observed after two AZD1222 doses. In the spike-specific TCR repertoire, nearly half reportedly target unmutated variant regions.

Measured with immunoSEQ multiplex PCR; TCRdb has only the in-frame clones, and not every one. The table records 150,000 to 180,000 clones, approximately 87% of them present only once. This clone was detected once. Its antigen is unidentified. Trimming cost V 1 base and J 5 bases, with 6 bases left between them. CDR1 is SGHNT, CDR2 YENEEA, per germline. The CDR3 extends over 13 amino acids. The chain links TRBV11-3 to TRBJ2-1; D not resolved. The specimen was peripheral blood, collected 28 days after the second AZD1222 dose. This TCR came from an adult who received the AZD1222 COVID-19 vaccine. CDR3 DNA: TGTGCCAGCAGCTTAGCCCCGCACAATGAGCAGTTCTTC. Amino acid sequence: CASSLAPHNEQFF. The variable domain in full, completed from reference TRBV11-3 and TRBJ2-1, reads EAGVVQSPRYKIIEKKQPVAFWCNPISGHNTLYWYLQNLGQGPELLIRYENEEAVDDSQLPKDRFSAERLKGVDSTLKIQPAELGDSAVYLCASSLAPHNEQFFGPGTRLTVL.